This T cell receptor beta chain is from a study of blood T cell repertoires in COVID-19. In the study overall: Samples of COVID-19 (acute and convalescent) were obtained from the United States, Italy and Spain. Sample material is recorded as cDNA or gDNA derived from T cells, B-cell-depleted T cells, or PBMCs.

Method: immunoSEQ multiplex PCR; TCRdb's copy keeps in-frame clones and lacks some. The repertoire holds 390,000 or so clones, with around 87% as singletons. This CDR3 comprises 12 residues. CDR1 and CDR2 from the germline V gene are MDHEN and SYDVKM. V was trimmed by 5 bases and J by 4 bases, leaving 6 bases between them. Input material: peripheral blood. The chain employs TRBV28 and TRBJ1-5; D not resolved. This TCR was recovered from a woman in her 30s with COVID-19, enrolled during active disease. The CDR3 DNA sequence: TGTGCCAGCAGTGCGTTTAATCAGCCCCAGCATTTT. Amino acid sequence: CASSAFNQPQHF. The complete variable domain, with remaining parts taken from reference TRBV28 and TRBJ1-5, reads DVKVTQSSRYLVKRTGEKVFLECVQDMDHENMFWYRQDPGLGLRLIYFSYDVKMKEKGDIPEGYSVSREKKERFSLILESASTNQTSMYLCASSAFNQPQHFGDGTRLSIL.